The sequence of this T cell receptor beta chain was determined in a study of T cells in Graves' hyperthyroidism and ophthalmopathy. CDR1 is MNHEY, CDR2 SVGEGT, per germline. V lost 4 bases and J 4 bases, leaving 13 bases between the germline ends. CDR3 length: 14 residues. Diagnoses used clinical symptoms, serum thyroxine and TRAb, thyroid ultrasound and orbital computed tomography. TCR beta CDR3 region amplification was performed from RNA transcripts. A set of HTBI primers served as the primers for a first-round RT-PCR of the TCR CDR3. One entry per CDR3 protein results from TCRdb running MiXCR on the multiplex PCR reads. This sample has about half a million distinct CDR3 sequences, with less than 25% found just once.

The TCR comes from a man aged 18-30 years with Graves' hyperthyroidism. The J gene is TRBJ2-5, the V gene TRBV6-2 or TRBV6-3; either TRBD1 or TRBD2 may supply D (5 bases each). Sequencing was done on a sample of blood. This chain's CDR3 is CASSSRPGAETQYF. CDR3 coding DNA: TGTGCCAGCAGTTCCCGTCCCGGGGCAGAGACCCAGTACTTC.